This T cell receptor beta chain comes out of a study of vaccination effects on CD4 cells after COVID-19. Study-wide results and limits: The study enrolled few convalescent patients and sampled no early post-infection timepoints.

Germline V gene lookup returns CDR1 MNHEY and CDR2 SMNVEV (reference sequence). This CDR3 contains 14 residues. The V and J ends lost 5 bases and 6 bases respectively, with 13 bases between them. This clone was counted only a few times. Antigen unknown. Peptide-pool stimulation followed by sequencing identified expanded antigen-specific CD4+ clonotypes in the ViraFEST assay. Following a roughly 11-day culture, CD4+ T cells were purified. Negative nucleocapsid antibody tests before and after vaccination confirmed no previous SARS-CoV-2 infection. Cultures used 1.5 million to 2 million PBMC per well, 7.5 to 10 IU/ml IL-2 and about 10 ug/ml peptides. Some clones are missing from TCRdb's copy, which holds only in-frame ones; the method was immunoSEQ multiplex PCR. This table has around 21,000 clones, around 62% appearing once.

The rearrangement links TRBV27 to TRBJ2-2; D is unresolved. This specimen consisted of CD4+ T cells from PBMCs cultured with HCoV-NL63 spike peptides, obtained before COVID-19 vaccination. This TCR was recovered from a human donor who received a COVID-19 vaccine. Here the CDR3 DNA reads TGTGCCAGCAGTACCCCCCATTCGTCCGGGGAGCTGTTTTTT. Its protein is CASSTPHSSGELFF.